This T cell receptor beta chain was documented in a study of tissue T cells after allogeneic stem cell transplantation. On the study more broadly: Enrolled prospectively were adult allogeneic hematopoietic cell transplant recipients whose graft-versus-host disease was steroid-refractory. All graft-versus-host disease patients had gastrointestinal involvement and received several lines of directed therapy. Study-wide results and caveats: Shared clones across patients were few; motif clustering revealed tissue-specific shared signatures. Anatomically similar tissues had similar TCR repertoires within each patient.

This table comes from immunoSEQ multiplex PCR, and its TCRdb copy is limited to in-frame clones, with some not included. The sample gives 25,000 to 35,000 clones, approximately 85% of which show up once; roughly 4% is in the top ten. The sample holds one count of this clone. Its target is not known. CDR3 size: 13 residues. The germline V gene encodes CDR1 SGHDT and CDR2 YYEEEE. The germline V and J ends were trimmed by 5 bases and 6 bases, with 11 bases remaining between them. The material was blood, obtained before transplantation. This chain connects TRBV5-6 to TRBJ2-2; possible D gene TRBD1, 5 bases. The sequence was collected from a woman between 18 and 49 years old who later had graft-versus-host disease after an allogeneic stem cell transplant. DNA of the CDR3: TGTGCCAGCAGTCCGGACATTGCCGGGGAGCTGTTTTTT. Protein: CASSPDIAGELFF. The whole variable domain, filled in from reference TRBV5-6 and TRBJ2-2, reads DAGVTQSPTHLIKTRGQQVTLRCSPKSGHDTVSWYQQALGQGPQFIFQYYEEEERQRGNFPDRFSGHQFPNYSSELNVNALLLGDSALYLCASSPDIAGELFFGEGSRLTVL.